Presented here are 10 T cell receptor beta chains from one specimen sequenced in a study of cytomegalovirus exposure and HLA in healthy donors. Both 60 Vbeta primers and 13 Jbeta primers went into the PCR. Sequencing was performed with immunoSEQ multiplex PCR; in TCRdb, only in-frame clones are kept and a portion is missing. In the table there are 90,000 to 120,000 clones, roughly three quarters of which are singletons. What was sequenced was PBMCs. The receptors were sampled from a man between 18 and 29 years old in good health and CMV-seronegative.

V gene TRBV6-1 combines with J gene TRBJ2-7, with D uncertain. Trimming took 3 bases from V and 5 from J, leaving 5 bases between them. Germline assignment: CDR1 MNHNS and CDR2 SASEGT. This CDR3 is 11 amino acids long. The CDR3 coding sequence is TGTGCCAGCAGTGATCGTCACGAGCAGTACTTC. Amino acid sequence: CASSDRHEQYF.

V is TRBV9 and J is TRBJ2-5; 13 bases agree with TRBD2. The CDR3 runs to 16 residues. V lost 4 bases, J lost 4 bases, and 7 bases stayed unmatched. In germline, CDR1 is SGDLS, CDR2 YYNGEE. The CDR3 loop reads CASSPTSGGAGETQYF. The CDR3 DNA reads TGTGCCAGCAGCCCTACTAGCGGGGGGGCAGGAGAGACCCAGTACTTC.

The J gene is TRBJ2-7, the V gene TRBV27, with 11 bases aligning to TRBD1. This CDR3 is built from 14 residues. Losses at the gene ends were 5 bases for V and 4 bases for J; bases not matched to a gene: 4. Germline V CDR1 and CDR2: MNHEY, SMNVEV (reference sequence). CDR3 nucleotides: TGTGCCAGCAGTGCAGGGACAGGGGGTTACGAGCAGTACTTC. Amino acids: CASSAGTGGYEQYF.

This clone occurred a few times. The chain uses TRBV19 and TRBJ1-1, with 7 bases matching TRBD1. CDR3 length: 17 residues. The trim removed 9 bases at V and 3 bases at J, leaving 19 bases unmatched. CDR1 is LNHDA, CDR2 SQIVND, per germline (reference sequence). The DNA of the CDR3 is TGTGCCAGCCGGGACAGAAAAAATCCCAGTGGGTACACTGAAGCTTTCTTT. It encodes CASRDRKNPSGYTEAFF.

The gene calls are TRBV5-6 and TRBJ2-1; 8 bases are shared with TRBD2. Germline trimming cut 1 base from V and 10 bases from J; bases unmatched to any gene: 13. The length of the CDR3 is 16 residues. CDR1 and CDR2 from the germline V gene are SGHDT and YYEEEE. The CDR3 reads CASSLPGLVKGGEQFF. DNA for the CDR3: TGTGCCAGCAGCTTGCCGGGACTAGTGAAAGGGGGGGAGCAGTTCTTC.

The V call is TRBV10-1, the J call TRBJ2-7, with TRBD1 matching 9 bases. The CDR3 is 16 amino acids. Looked up from germline, CDR1 is WNHNN and CDR2 is SYGVQD (reference sequence). V lost 3 bases and J lost 5; bases outside the gene matches: 11. CDR3 protein: CASSEGPPGQGHEQYF. The CDR3 DNA reads as TGCGCCAGCAGTGAAGGCCCCCCGGGACAGGGTCACGAGCAGTACTTC.

The chain has TRBV5-8 and TRBJ2-1; TRBD2 matches at 9 bases. V lost 4 bases to trimming and J lost 7 bases; unmatched junction nucleotides: 12. The CDR3 is made up of 16 amino acids. CDR1 SGHTS and CDR2 YDEGEE come from the germline V gene. This CDR3 reads CASSEVVQRGVNEQFF. The CDR3 DNA sequence: TGTGCCAGCAGCGAGGTAGTGCAGCGGGGGGTGAATGAGCAGTTCTTC.

The chain links TRBV5-1 to TRBJ1-1; perhaps TRBD1 as D (5 bases). Trimming left V 1 base short and J 3 bases short, with 13 bases between. This CDR3 region has 15 residues. Germline values: CDR1 SGHRS, CDR2 YFSETQ. The CDR3 sequence: CASSLRMGGDTEAFF. The CDR3 nucleotides read TGCGCCAGCAGCTTGCGGATGGGGGGGGACACTGAAGCTTTCTTT. Using reference TRBV5-1 and TRBJ1-1 for the parts outside the CDR3, the full variable domain is KAGVTQTPRYLIKTRGQQVTLSCSPISGHRSVSWYQQTPGQGLQFLFEYFSETQRNKGNFPGRFSGRQFSNSRSEMNVSTLELGDSALYLCASSLRMGGDTEAFFGQGTRLTVV.

A note on this clone: In the same sample, other DNA sequences code for this CDR3. The chain combines TRBV7-8 with TRBJ1-1; 7 bases agree with TRBD1. The CDR3 consists of 14 residues. V dropped 4 bases and J dropped 4; count of bases not matched to a gene: 6. Germline V CDR1 and CDR2: SGHVS, FQNEAQ. The CDR3 is CASSWAGGFTEAFF. In DNA form, the CDR3 reads TGTGCCAGCAGCTGGGCAGGGGGTTTCACTGAAGCTTTCTTT.

This clone was detected a few times. The chain joins TRBV6-6 to TRBJ1-1; D not resolved. The germline CDR1 and CDR2 sequences are MNHNY and SVGAGI (reference sequence). Trimming shortened V by 2 bases and J by 4 bases, and 5 bases separated the two germline ends. This CDR3 is built from 12 residues. CDR3 loop: CASSYGPTEAFF. CDR3 nucleotides: TGTGCCAGCAGTTACGGGCCCACTGAAGCTTTCTTT.